One sample yielded the 29 T cell receptor beta chains listed below, sequenced in a study of cytomegalovirus exposure and HLA in healthy donors. The PCR made use of 60 Vbeta and 13 Jbeta primers. Assay: immunoSEQ multiplex PCR; the TCRdb copy retains only in-frame clones and omits some. The table lists 55,000 to 75,000 clones, 74% of them singletons, with over 10% in the top ten. Input material: PBMCs. The receptors originated from a human donor in good health.

The chain joins TRBV5-4 to TRBJ2-5, with D tentatively TRBD2 (5 bases). CDR1 SGHNT and CDR2 YYREEE come from the germline V gene (reference sequence). This CDR3 is built from 13 residues. The V gene lost 2 bases and the J gene lost 3 bases, with 8 bases spanning the gap. The CDR3 nucleotides are TGTGCCAGCAGCTTCTGGGGAGAAGAGACCCAGTACTTC. The encoded protein is CASSFWGEETQYF.

This clone was recorded a few times. The genes are TRBV7-9 and TRBJ1-6, with D possibly TRBD1 on 6 matching bases. Trimming removed 5 bases at V and 9 bases at J, with 17 bases between. CDR3 size: 15 residues. The germline gives CDR1 SEHNR, CDR2 FQNEAQ (reference sequence). The CDR3 DNA is TGTGCCAGCAGCGCAAGAGGGGCAGGGGCTTCACCCCTCCACTTT. It codes for CASSARGAGASPLHF. The whole variable domain, remainder taken from reference TRBV7-9 and TRBJ1-6, is DTGVSQNPRHKITKRGQNVTFRCDPISEHNRLYWYRQTLGQGPEFLTYFQNEAQLEKSRLLSDRFSAERPKGSFSTLEIQRTEQGDSAMYLCASSARGAGASPLHFGNGTRLTVT.

This clone was counted a single time. J is TRBJ2-3 and V is TRBV10-3, with D possibly TRBD1 on 6 matching bases. V shed 10 bases and J shed 4 bases, with 18 bases lying between them. This CDR3 is built from 14 residues. Germline V lookup: CDR1 ENHRY, CDR2 SYGVKD. CDR3 bases: TGTGCCAGCAGGGGCACAGGGAGCGCAGATACGCAGTATTTT. It is translated as CASRGTGSADTQYF.

The chain links TRBV5-1 to TRBJ2-1, with 9 bases that match TRBD1. The CDR3 length is 15 residues. V was pared by 3 bases and J by 9 bases, with 10 bases of the junction left unmatched. Looked up from germline, CDR1 is SGHRS and CDR2 is YFSETQ. CDR3: CASSSTGTGIAEQFF. CDR3 DNA: TGCGCCAGCAGCTCGACCGGGACAGGGATAGCTGAGCAGTTCTTC.

The CDR3 sequence is CASLHPLGQGDTEAFF. CDR3 bases: TGTGCCAGCCTTCACCCCCTCGGCCAGGGGGACACTGAAGCTTTCTTT. The chain links TRBV6-6 to TRBJ1-1; 7 positions agree with TRBD1. V was clipped by 8 bases and J by 3 bases; unmatched bases: 15. The CDR3 extends over 16 amino acids. The germline gives CDR1 MNHNY, CDR2 SVGAGI (reference sequence).

This chain connects TRBV11-3 to TRBJ2-5; TRBD1 might be the D (5 bases). Looked up from germline, CDR1 is SGHNT and CDR2 is YENEEA. Trimming took off 5 bases at V and 1 base at J, with 11 bases between the two ends. The CDR3 loop spans 14 amino acids. CDR3 nucleotide sequence: TGTGCCAGCAGCCTACACAGGTCCCAAGAGACCCAGTACTTC. Amino acid sequence: CASSLHRSQETQYF.

In DNA, the CDR3 is TGTGCCAGCAGCCGCGGGACTCCTTACGAGCAGTACTTC. Translating it yields CASSRGTPYEQYF. V usage is TRBV14 and J usage is TRBJ2-7, with D maybe TRBD2 (6 bases). CDR3 length: 13 residues. The ends were cut back, 4 bases at V and 4 bases at J, with 11 bases in the middle. Per germline, CDR1 SGHDN and CDR2 FVKESK.

The J gene is TRBJ1-1, the V gene TRBV25-1; perhaps TRBD1 as D (6 bases). The germline V gene has CDR1 MGHDK and CDR2 SYGVNS. Trimming stripped 3 bases from V and 0 bases from J, with 20 bases between. This CDR3 has 18 residues. The CDR3 nucleotides read TGTGCCAGCAGTGACTCATACCGACCTCAGGGGTTGAACACTGAAGCTTTCTTT. Residues: CASSDSYRPQGLNTEAFF.

The genes are TRBV28 and TRBJ1-2; 7 bases align to TRBD1. Germline V gene data show CDR1 as MDHEN and CDR2 as SYDVKM. The J segment lost 4 bases and the V segment lost 5 bases, leaving 7 bases of the junction unmatched. The CDR3 runs 14 residues. The DNA for the CDR3 is TGTGCCAGCAGTCCCCTAGGACAGGTCTATGGCTACACCTTC. Translating gives CASSPLGQVYGYTF.

This clone has just a few counts. J is TRBJ2-2 and V is TRBV6-1, with 10 bases that match TRBD2. J lost 3 bases, V lost 8 bases, and 3 bases had no gene match. CDR1 MNHNS and CDR2 SASEGT come from the germline V gene. This CDR3 spans 14 amino acids. CDR3 in amino acids: CASGAGGYTGELFF. Here the CDR3 DNA reads TGTGCCAGCGGAGCGGGGGGGTACACCGGGGAGCTGTTTTTT.

The DNA for the CDR3 is TGCGCCAGCAGCACGGACCCCGGGACTGACTTTGAAGCTTTCTTT. This translates into CASSTDPGTDFEAFF. This sequence joins TRBV5-1 and TRBJ1-1, with D tentatively TRBD1 (5 bases). The CDR3 extends over 15 amino acids. The V gene lost 4 bases and the J gene lost 7 bases, with 20 bases spanning the gap. CDR1 is SGHRS and CDR2 is YFSETQ in the germline V gene.

The chain joins TRBV5-1 to TRBJ1-1, with D perhaps matching TRBD1 (6 bases). This CDR3 has 14 residues. V was clipped by 3 bases and J by 5 bases, with 14 bases between them. Per germline, CDR1 SGHRS and CDR2 YFSETQ. The CDR3 region is CASSWQGSVTEAFF. The CDR3 region has the DNA TGCGCCAGCAGCTGGCAGGGGAGTGTGACTGAAGCTTTCTTT.

In DNA, the CDR3 is TGCAGTGCTCCCGAAGGGACTGGGCAGTTCTTC. Amino acids: CSAPEGTGQFF. This chain links TRBV20-1 with TRBJ2-1; perhaps TRBD2 as D (6 bases). This CDR3 contains 11 residues. V lost 5 bases to trimming and J lost 12 bases, with 14 bases between them. The germline gives CDR1 DFQATT, CDR2 SNEGSKA (reference sequence).

The chain is built from TRBV7-3 and TRBJ1-4, with TRBD1 identical over 7 bases. CDR3 length: 16 residues. With 5 bases clipped from V and 2 bases from J, the junction kept 8 bases outside the gene matches. Per germline, CDR1 SGHTA and CDR2 FQGTGA. CDR3 DNA: TGTGCCAGCAGCCCCGAGGGACAGCGGACTAATGAAAAACTGTTTTTT. Amino acid sequence: CASSPEGQRTNEKLFF.

The J gene is TRBJ1-2, the V gene TRBV2; TRBD1 might be the D (6 bases). The germline V and J ends were trimmed by 11 bases and 4 bases, with 17 bases remaining between them. The CDR3 totals 13 residues. The V gene's germline CDR1 is SNHLY and CDR2 FYNNEI. This CDR3 reads CALGRGTLYGYTF. The CDR3 DNA reads TGTGCCTTGGGCAGGGGAACCCTCTATGGCTACACCTTC.

The chain carries TRBV7-8 and TRBJ2-1; 7 nucleotides match TRBD2. Germline V lookup: CDR1 SGHVS, CDR2 FQNEAQ. V lost 4 bases and J lost 8; bases outside the gene matches: 8. The CDR3 extends over 14 amino acids. For the CDR3, the DNA is TGTGCCAGCAGCTCTGGACTAGATAAGGATGAGCAGTTCTTC. Translated, it gives CASSSGLDKDEQFF.

The rearrangement joins TRBV11-2 to TRBJ2-7, with 10 bases aligning to TRBD2. The CDR3 is 14 residues long. CDR1 SGHAT and CDR2 FQNNGV come from the germline V gene. Trimming removed 1 base from V and 5 bases from J; junction bases left unmatched: 2. The CDR3 sequence: CASSLASGSNEQYF. For the CDR3, the DNA is TGTGCCAGCAGCTTAGCTAGCGGGAGCAACGAGCAGTACTTC.

The chain is built from TRBV19 and TRBJ2-7; 8 nucleotides agree with TRBD2. In germline, CDR1 is LNHDA, CDR2 SQIVND (reference sequence). There are 15 residues in the CDR3. Trimming removed 3 bases from V and 4 bases from J; junction bases left unmatched: 8. CDR3 bases: TGTGCCAGTAGTATTTCCGGGACTAGTGGTTACGAGCAGTACTTC. Protein product: CASSISGTSGYEQYF.

The CDR3 loop reads CASSLQGAFGDTQYF. For the CDR3, the DNA is TGTGCCAGCAGCTTACAGGGGGCGTTTGGGGATACGCAGTATTTT. The gene calls are TRBV5-8 and TRBJ2-3, with 9 bases that match TRBD1. V dropped 2 bases and J dropped 6; count of bases not matched to a gene: 7. Germline CDR1 reads SGHTS; CDR2 reads YDEGEE. This CDR3 is built from 15 residues.

The rearrangement joins TRBV30 to TRBJ1-1, with D unresolved. The CDR3 loop spans 12 amino acids. V lost 4 bases and J 1 base, leaving 7 bases between the germline ends. CDR1 and CDR2 from the germline V gene are GTSNPN and SVGIG (reference sequence). This CDR3 reads CAWNPGNTEAFF. The CDR3 region has the DNA TGTGCCTGGAACCCGGGGAACACTGAAGCTTTCTTT.

The chain uses TRBV7-8 and TRBJ2-1; 13 nucleotides line up with TRBD2. Germline loops: CDR1 SGHVS, CDR2 FQNEAQ. The V and J ends lost 5 bases and 11 bases, in that order; junction bases with no gene match: 6. The CDR3 length is 14 residues. The CDR3 DNA reads TGTGCCAGCAGCGTAGGACTAGCGGGAGACAAGCAGTTCTTC. Translating gives CASSVGLAGDKQFF.

This chain uses TRBV4-1 with TRBJ1-1; D may be TRBD1 (6 bases). Trimming took off 5 bases at V and 0 bases at J, with 16 bases between the two ends. CDR3 length: 16 residues. CDR1 and CDR2 (germline): MGHRA, YSYEKL. The CDR3, as DNA: TGCGCCAGCAGCTATCGGAGGACAGACATGAACACTGAAGCTTTCTTT. Its translation: CASSYRRTDMNTEAFF.

CDR3 nucleotides: TGTGCCAGCAGCCAAGGGGACGTCAGGGGGCGAGGAACTGAAGCTTTCTTT. Translation gives CASSQGDVRGRGTEAFF. This chain connects TRBV4-2 to TRBJ1-1, with 8 bases identical to TRBD1. The V gene end was trimmed by 1 base and the J gene end by 5 bases; junction bases not matched to a gene: 12. The germline V gene encodes CDR1 LGHNA and CDR2 YNFKEQ. The CDR3 is 17 residues long.

The chain employs TRBV7-9 and TRBJ2-2; TRBD2 matches 8 bases. The CDR3 totals 17 residues. The germline V gene has CDR1 SEHNR and CDR2 FQNEAQ (reference sequence). V gave up 4 bases and J gave up 2 bases; unmatched junction bases: 9. The CDR3 DNA is TGTGCCAGCAGCTCGGGGGGGGTAGCGCTAAACACCGGGGAGCTGTTTTTT. As protein: CASSSGGVALNTGELFF.

This clone showed up just once. This chain connects TRBV19 to TRBJ1-2; 8 bases are a match to TRBD1. V lost 2 bases to trimming and J lost 4 bases; unmatched junction nucleotides: 9. This CDR3 has 16 residues. The germline V gene has CDR1 LNHDA and CDR2 SQIVND (reference sequence). The CDR3 coding sequence is TGTGCCAGTAGTATAAGACAGGGGTACGTCATCTATGGCTACACCTTC. It encodes CASSIRQGYVIYGYTF.

V gene TRBV5-6 combines with J gene TRBJ2-5; maybe TRBD2 (5 bases). With 3 bases removed from V and 7 bases from J, the gap between germline ends came to 16 bases. From germline, CDR1 is SGHDT and CDR2 YYEEEE. This CDR3 spans 14 amino acids. CDR3 nucleotide sequence: TGTGCCAGCAGCTCCCTGACTGGGAGTGGGACCCAGTACTTC. Amino acids: CASSSLTGSGTQYF. The full variable domain, with the rest looked up from reference TRBV5-6 and TRBJ2-5, is DAGVTQSPTHLIKTRGQQVTLRCSPKSGHDTVSWYQQALGQGPQFIFQYYEEEERQRGNFPDRFSGHQFPNYSSELNVNALLLGDSALYLCASSSLTGSGTQYFGPGTRLLVL.

The V call is TRBV5-4, the J call TRBJ2-7, with 7 bases identical to TRBD1. The CDR3 length is 14 residues. Germline V lookup: CDR1 SGHNT, CDR2 YYREEE (reference sequence). Trimming at V came to 3 bases and at J to 4 bases, leaving 7 bases not matched to a gene. The CDR3 nucleotides are TGTGCCAGCAGCTACCGACAGGGAAAGTACGAGCAGTACTTC. Encoded protein: CASSYRQGKYEQYF.

This clone appeared a single time. The J gene is TRBJ2-1, the V gene TRBV5-8; the D gene is possibly TRBD2 (5 bases). Germline V CDR1 and CDR2: SGHTS, YDEGEE. CDR3 length: 14 amino acids. V was trimmed by 4 bases and J by 4 bases, leaving 12 bases between them. In nucleotides, the CDR3 is TGTGCCAGCAGCCTCGGGATTCTATACAATGAGCAGTTCTTC. It encodes CASSLGILYNEQFF.

The CDR3 protein is CASSMGQYNEQFF. The CDR3, as DNA: TGTGCCAGTAGTATGGGACAGTACAATGAGCAGTTCTTC. The V and J genes are TRBV19 and TRBJ2-1, with 7 positions matching TRBD1. Germline trimming cut 3 bases from V and 4 bases from J; bases unmatched to any gene: 0. Germline CDR1 and CDR2: LNHDA and SQIVND (reference sequence). This CDR3 is 13 amino acids long.